Below, 11 T cell receptor beta chains from the same sample are listed, as sequenced in a study of shared clonotypes between healthy human individuals. Some clones are missing from TCRdb's copy, which holds only in-frame ones; the method was immunoSEQ multiplex PCR. The sample lists 650,000 to 700,000 clones, 90% occurring once. Sequencing was carried out using memory CD8+ T cells from PBMCs. Subset meaning: CD45RO+ cells pooled with CCR7-negative TemRA cells. Receptors originate from a man younger than 30 in good health. Some clones in this sample may be carry-over from other donors' samples.

This chain uses TRBV6-4 with TRBJ2-1; D may correspond to TRBD1 or TRBD2 (5 bases each). The V end was cut by 6 bases, the J end by 9 bases, with 21 bases between. The germline V gene has CDR1 MRHNA and CDR2 SNTAGT. The CDR3 has 15 residues. In DNA, the CDR3 is TGTGCCAGCAGAGCCGCTGCGGCCTTTGGGACTGAGCAGTTCTTC. The encoded protein is CASRAAAAFGTEQFF.

With regard to this clone: The CDR3 end shows no conserved phenylalanine or tryptophan, and so a read error is likely. The chain joins TRBV6-6 to TRBJ1-5; 8 nucleotides line up with TRBD1. Germline CDR1 and CDR2: MNHNY and SVGAGI (reference sequence). V was pared by 6 bases and J by 7 bases, with 11 bases of the junction left unmatched. The CDR3 has 15 residues. The CDR3 coding sequence is TGTGCCAGCAGGCTCCCGGGACAGGTGGGGCAGCCCCAGCATCTT. Its translation is CASRLPGQVGQPQHL.

The chain's CDR3 is CASSFAYPLGYTF. CDR3 bases: TGTGCCAGCAGCTTCGCGTATCCCCTTGGCTACACCTTC. The chain recombines TRBV5-6 with TRBJ1-2; D is ambiguous. The CDR3 totals 13 residues. V shed 2 bases and J shed 7 bases, with 12 bases lying between them. Germline V lookup: CDR1 SGHDT, CDR2 YYEEEE. Full variable domain (rest looked up from reference TRBV5-6 and TRBJ1-2): DAGVTQSPTHLIKTRGQQVTLRCSPKSGHDTVSWYQQALGQGPQFIFQYYEEEERQRGNFPDRFSGHQFPNYSSELNVNALLLGDSALYLCASSFAYPLGYTFGSGTRLTVV.

The chain couples TRBV9 to TRBJ2-7, with D possibly called TRBD1 or TRBD2 (5 bases each). The V and J ends lost 4 bases and 6 bases respectively, with 23 bases between them. The CDR3 loop spans 16 amino acids. The germline V gene has CDR1 SGDLS and CDR2 YYNGEE. This chain's CDR3 is CASSPTGRSWYVEQYF. CDR3 coding DNA: TGTGCCAGCAGCCCAACGGGACGCTCGTGGTACGTCGAGCAGTACTTC.

The J gene is TRBJ2-7, the V gene TRBV5-5; no definite D call. The CDR3 extends over 13 amino acids. Looked up from germline, CDR1 is SGHKS and CDR2 is YYEKEE (reference sequence). Trimming took 2 bases from V and 2 from J, leaving 8 bases between them. The CDR3: CASSFVTTYEQYF. For the CDR3, the DNA is TGTGCCAGCAGCTTCGTGACAACCTACGAGCAGTACTTC.

The rearrangement joins TRBV5-1 to TRBJ2-3; possible D gene TRBD2, 6 bases. The CDR3 contains 15 residues. V lost 4 bases and J lost 6, with 18 bases in between. From germline, CDR1 is SGHRS and CDR2 YFSETQ. CDR3 DNA: TGCGCCAGCAGCCCCGAGGGACTCGGTGGGGATACGCAGTATTTT. It specifies CASSPEGLGGDTQYF.

The CDR3 here is CASSIEGRYSNQPQHF. The CDR3 DNA reads as TGTGCCAGTAGTATAGAGGGCAGGTATAGCAATCAGCCCCAGCATTTT. J is TRBJ1-5 and V is TRBV19, with D unclear. Trimming removed 0 bases from V and 0 bases from J, with 9 bases in between. CDR3 length: 16 amino acids. Per the germline V gene, CDR1 is LNHDA and CDR2 is SQIVND (reference sequence).

The chain couples TRBV5-6 to TRBJ1-2, with D unresolved. V shed 2 bases and J shed 4 bases, with 9 bases lying between them. CDR1 is SGHDT, CDR2 YYEEEE, per germline. The CDR3 runs to 13 residues. For the CDR3, the DNA is TGTGCCAGCAGCTTTGGAGCTACCTATGGCTACACCTTC. Its protein is CASSFGATYGYTF.

This chain connects TRBV5-5 to TRBJ2-7, with a possible D match to TRBD1 (5 bases). V was pared by 3 bases and J by 2 bases, with 18 bases between. The CDR3 sequence is 16 residues long. Germline V gives CDR1 SGHKS, CDR2 YYEKEE (reference sequence). The CDR3 nucleotides read TGTGCCAGCAGCTCATTGACAGAAGGGCCCACCTACGAGCAGTACTTC. As protein: CASSSLTEGPTYEQYF.

The V gene is TRBV27, the J gene TRBJ1-2; D gene unclear. Germline CDR1 and CDR2: MNHEY and SMNVEV (reference sequence). The CDR3 has 14 amino acids. V was clipped by 5 bases and J by 4 bases, with 14 bases between them. The CDR3, as DNA: TGTGCCAGCAGTCCCCGGCCGTTTGGCTATGGCTACACCTTC. This gives the protein CASSPRPFGYGYTF.

The chain couples TRBV30 to TRBJ1-1; TRBD1 matches 7 bases. The germline V gene has CDR1 GTSNPN and CDR2 SVGIG (reference sequence). After removal of 3 bases from V and 1 base from J, the junction contained 2 bases not matched to a gene. The CDR3 spans 13 residues. The CDR3 spells CAWRQGTNTEAFF. The CDR3 region has the DNA TGTGCCTGGAGACAGGGGACGAACACTGAAGCTTTCTTT.